A selection of T cell receptor beta chains follows, all from one sample in a study of HIV-infected children after antiretroviral therapy interruption. TCRdb re-called the 3' RACE reads through MiXCR, storing one row per CDR3 protein. The sample has about 89,000 distinct CDR3 sequences; about 6.9% are singletons. Sequences were derived from CD45RA+ CD4+ T cells from PBMCs, pooled from several time points, sampled from a donor given antiretroviral therapy, either interrupted or continuous. All receptors come from a pool of human donors with HIV. Each CDR3 is given with its conserved first and last residue. D genes are given only for firm matches. Clone size is shown for a subset of rows, as once, few, many or a class of expanded clone.

V	D	J	size	CDR3	DNA
TRBV20-1	TRBD1	TRBJ2-1	many	CSAATGGNEQFF	TGCAGTGCTGCGACAGGGGGCAATGAGCAGTTCTTC
TRBV28	-	TRBJ2-7	many	CASTPVGLFGYEQYF	TGTGCCAGCACCCCCGTGGGACTTTTTGGCTACGAGCAGTACTTC
TRBV20-1	-	TRBJ1-4	many	CSARDRVGRSGKLFF	TGCAGTGCTAGAGATCGGGTCGGACGTTCGGGAAAACTGTTTTTT
TRBV24-1	-	TRBJ1-3	many	CAPNRDTGNTIYF	TGTGCCCCTAACAGGGATACCGGAAACACCATATATTTT
TRBV5-1	-	TRBJ1-6	few	CASREGMIYNSPLHF	TGCGCCAGCAGGGAAGGGATGATTTATAATTCACCCCTCCACTTT
TRBV21-1	-	TRBJ1-1	-	CASGPDSNTEAFF	TGTGCCAGCGGCCCGGACTCGAACACTGAAGCTTTCTTT
TRBV18	-	TRBJ2-7	-	CASSLGGQLGPEQYF	TGTGCCAGCTCTCTCGGGGGGCAGCTCGGTCCCGAGCAGTACTTC
TRBV5-6	-	TRBJ2-5	-	CASSPRDRQPVGETQYF	TGCGCCAGCAGCCCCCGGGACCGCCAACCCGTAGGAGAGACCCAGTACTTC
TRBV2	-	TRBJ2-2	many	CASSEARGGGELFF	TGTGCCAGCAGTGAAGCGCGTGGCGGCGGGGAGCTGTTTTTT
TRBV3-1	TRBD2	TRBJ2-1	many	CASRYGLAGGPHEQFF	TGTGCCAGCCGCTACGGACTAGCGGGAGGGCCCCATGAGCAGTTCTTC
TRBV7-2	-	TRBJ1-5	many	CASSGPGRSNQPQHF	TGTGCCAGCTCCGGCCCTGGACGCAGCAATCAGCCCCAGCATTTT
TRBV10-3	-	TRBJ1-6	many	CATEDSPGFGPHF	TGTGCCACCGAAGATAGTCCAGGGTTCGGACCGCACTTT
TRBV12-3/TRBV12-4	-	TRBJ2-3	many	CASSRTVTGEDTQYF	TGTGCCAGCAGTCGGACGGTGACGGGCGAAGATACGCAGTATTTT
TRBV7-2	-	TRBJ2-4	many	CASSIGVSQNTLYF	TGTGCCAGCAGTATAGGGGTTAGTCAAAACACCTTGTACTTT
TRBV7-2	-	TRBJ2-1	many	CASSLAPGRDNNEQFF	TGTGCCAGCAGCTTAGCGCCGGGGCGCGACAACAATGAGCAGTTCTTC
TRBV11-2	-	TRBJ2-5	many	CASGLRDYQETQYF	TGTGCCAGCGGTCTTAGGGATTACCAAGAGACCCAGTACTTC
TRBV5-5	-	TRBJ2-7	-	CASSLVASGILYEQYF	TGTGCCAGCAGCTTGGTAGCGTCGGGAATTTTGTACGAGCAGTACTTC
TRBV11-2	-	TRBJ1-1	many	CASSLGGGAEAFF	TGTGCCAGCAGCTTAGGTGGGGGGGCAGAGGCTTTCTTT
TRBV19	-	TRBJ2-2	many	CASRARGGIGTGELFF	TGTGCCAGTAGAGCCAGGGGGGGCATTGGGACCGGGGAGCTGTTTTTT
TRBV27	-	TRBJ1-5	-	CASSLNAGAGQPQHF	TGTGCCAGCAGTTTAAACGCGGGGGCAGGTCAGCCCCAGCATTTT
TRBV12-5	-	TRBJ1-4	many	CASGFSRGEKLFF	TGTGCTAGTGGTTTTAGCCGAGGTGAAAAACTGTTTTTT
TRBV5-6	-	TRBJ2-2	many	CASSRRGGRTGELFF	TGTGCCAGCAGCCGGCGAGGGGGTCGGACCGGGGAGCTGTTTTTT
TRBV11-2	TRBD2	TRBJ2-7	many	CASSFGDYYEQYF	TGTGCCAGCAGCTTCGGGGACTACTACGAGCAGTACTTC
TRBV5-1	TRBD1	TRBJ1-5	-	CASSLSGTASEQPQHF	TGCGCCAGCAGCTTGTCCGGGACAGCTAGTGAGCAGCCCCAGCATTTT
TRBV10-3	-	TRBJ2-1	many	CAISGGAYNEQFF	TGTGCCATCAGTGGGGGGGCCTACAATGAGCAGTTCTTC
TRBV20-1	-	TRBJ1-5	many	CSARDGRGNQPQHF	TGCAGTGCTAGAGATGGAAGGGGCAATCAGCCCCAGCATTTT
TRBV6-1	-	TRBJ2-4	many	CASSEAIGHIQYF	TGTGCCAGCAGTGAAGCTATTGGGCACATTCAGTACTTC
TRBV5-1	-	TRBJ2-3	many	CASSSGVQVFSTDTQYF	TGCGCCAGCAGCTCCGGGGTACAGGTTTTTAGCACAGATACGCAGTATTTT
TRBV28	-	TRBJ1-2	-	CASSSGSWPYGYTF	TGTGCCAGCAGTTCGGGATCATGGCCATATGGCTACACCTTC
TRBV19	-	TRBJ2-1	many	CASSTLKGVDEQFF	TGTGCCAGTAGTACTCTCAAGGGTGTTGATGAGCAGTTCTTC
TRBV19	-	TRBJ2-7	-	CASSSRGVPSYEQYF	TGTGCCAGTAGTTCGAGGGGCGTCCCCTCCTACGAGCAGTACTTC
TRBV3-1	-	TRBJ1-1	few	CASSKGTGRWNTEAFF	TGTGCCAGCAGCAAGGGAACAGGGAGGTGGAACACTGAAGCTTTCTTT
TRBV28	-	TRBJ2-7	many	CASNQGFSYEQYF	TGTGCCAGCAATCAAGGGTTTTCCTACGAGCAGTACTTC
TRBV23-1	-	TRBJ2-7	many	CAIDPSYEQYF	TGCGCCATCGACCCCAGCTACGAGCAGTACTTC
TRBV7-9	TRBD1	TRBJ1-2	many	CASSLGTGADGYTF	TGTGCCAGCAGCTTAGGTACAGGGGCAGATGGCTACACCTTC
TRBV2	-	TRBJ2-3	few	CASSERGQADTQYF	TGTGCCAGCAGTGAAAGGGGTCAGGCAGATACGCAGTATTTT